This TCR beta chain derives from a study of T cell clonotyping in hematopoietic cell transplantation. Trimming at V came to 5 bases and at J to 4 bases, leaving 7 bases not matched to a gene. Germline assignment: CDR1 SGHAT and CDR2 FQNNGV. The CDR3 consists of 15 residues. TCRdb's copy holds only in-frame clones and misses some; the assay was immunoSEQ multiplex PCR. The repertoire holds roughly 80,000 clones, 90% to 97% seen once, with roughly 1.7% in the top ten. Time point of the sample: recipient sample about 28 days before transplant, after cytoreduction. Source: peripheral blood mononuclear cells, taken before stem cell transplant. The clonotype comes from a woman aged 50 to 65 with acute myeloid leukemia. Some clones in this sample may be carry-over from other donors' samples. V and J are TRBV11-2 and TRBJ1-3, with 8 bases that match TRBD1. The CDR3 bases are TGTGCCAGCAGCCTCCGAGGGACAGGAGGAAACACCATATATTTT. This translates into CASSLRGTGGNTIYF.